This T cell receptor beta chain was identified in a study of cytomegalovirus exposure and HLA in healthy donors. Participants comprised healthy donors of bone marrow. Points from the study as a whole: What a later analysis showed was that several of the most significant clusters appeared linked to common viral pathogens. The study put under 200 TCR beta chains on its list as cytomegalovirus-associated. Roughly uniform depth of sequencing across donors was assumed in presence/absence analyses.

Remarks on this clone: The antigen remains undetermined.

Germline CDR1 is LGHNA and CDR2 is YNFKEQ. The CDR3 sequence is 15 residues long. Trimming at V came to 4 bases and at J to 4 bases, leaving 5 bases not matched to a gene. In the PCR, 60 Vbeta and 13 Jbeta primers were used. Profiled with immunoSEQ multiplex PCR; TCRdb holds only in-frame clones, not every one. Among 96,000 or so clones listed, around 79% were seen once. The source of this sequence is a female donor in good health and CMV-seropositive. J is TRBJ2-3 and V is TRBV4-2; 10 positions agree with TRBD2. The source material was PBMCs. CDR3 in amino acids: CASSPGLAFPDTQYF. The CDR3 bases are TGTGCCAGCAGCCCGGGACTAGCGTTTCCAGATACGCAGTATTTT.